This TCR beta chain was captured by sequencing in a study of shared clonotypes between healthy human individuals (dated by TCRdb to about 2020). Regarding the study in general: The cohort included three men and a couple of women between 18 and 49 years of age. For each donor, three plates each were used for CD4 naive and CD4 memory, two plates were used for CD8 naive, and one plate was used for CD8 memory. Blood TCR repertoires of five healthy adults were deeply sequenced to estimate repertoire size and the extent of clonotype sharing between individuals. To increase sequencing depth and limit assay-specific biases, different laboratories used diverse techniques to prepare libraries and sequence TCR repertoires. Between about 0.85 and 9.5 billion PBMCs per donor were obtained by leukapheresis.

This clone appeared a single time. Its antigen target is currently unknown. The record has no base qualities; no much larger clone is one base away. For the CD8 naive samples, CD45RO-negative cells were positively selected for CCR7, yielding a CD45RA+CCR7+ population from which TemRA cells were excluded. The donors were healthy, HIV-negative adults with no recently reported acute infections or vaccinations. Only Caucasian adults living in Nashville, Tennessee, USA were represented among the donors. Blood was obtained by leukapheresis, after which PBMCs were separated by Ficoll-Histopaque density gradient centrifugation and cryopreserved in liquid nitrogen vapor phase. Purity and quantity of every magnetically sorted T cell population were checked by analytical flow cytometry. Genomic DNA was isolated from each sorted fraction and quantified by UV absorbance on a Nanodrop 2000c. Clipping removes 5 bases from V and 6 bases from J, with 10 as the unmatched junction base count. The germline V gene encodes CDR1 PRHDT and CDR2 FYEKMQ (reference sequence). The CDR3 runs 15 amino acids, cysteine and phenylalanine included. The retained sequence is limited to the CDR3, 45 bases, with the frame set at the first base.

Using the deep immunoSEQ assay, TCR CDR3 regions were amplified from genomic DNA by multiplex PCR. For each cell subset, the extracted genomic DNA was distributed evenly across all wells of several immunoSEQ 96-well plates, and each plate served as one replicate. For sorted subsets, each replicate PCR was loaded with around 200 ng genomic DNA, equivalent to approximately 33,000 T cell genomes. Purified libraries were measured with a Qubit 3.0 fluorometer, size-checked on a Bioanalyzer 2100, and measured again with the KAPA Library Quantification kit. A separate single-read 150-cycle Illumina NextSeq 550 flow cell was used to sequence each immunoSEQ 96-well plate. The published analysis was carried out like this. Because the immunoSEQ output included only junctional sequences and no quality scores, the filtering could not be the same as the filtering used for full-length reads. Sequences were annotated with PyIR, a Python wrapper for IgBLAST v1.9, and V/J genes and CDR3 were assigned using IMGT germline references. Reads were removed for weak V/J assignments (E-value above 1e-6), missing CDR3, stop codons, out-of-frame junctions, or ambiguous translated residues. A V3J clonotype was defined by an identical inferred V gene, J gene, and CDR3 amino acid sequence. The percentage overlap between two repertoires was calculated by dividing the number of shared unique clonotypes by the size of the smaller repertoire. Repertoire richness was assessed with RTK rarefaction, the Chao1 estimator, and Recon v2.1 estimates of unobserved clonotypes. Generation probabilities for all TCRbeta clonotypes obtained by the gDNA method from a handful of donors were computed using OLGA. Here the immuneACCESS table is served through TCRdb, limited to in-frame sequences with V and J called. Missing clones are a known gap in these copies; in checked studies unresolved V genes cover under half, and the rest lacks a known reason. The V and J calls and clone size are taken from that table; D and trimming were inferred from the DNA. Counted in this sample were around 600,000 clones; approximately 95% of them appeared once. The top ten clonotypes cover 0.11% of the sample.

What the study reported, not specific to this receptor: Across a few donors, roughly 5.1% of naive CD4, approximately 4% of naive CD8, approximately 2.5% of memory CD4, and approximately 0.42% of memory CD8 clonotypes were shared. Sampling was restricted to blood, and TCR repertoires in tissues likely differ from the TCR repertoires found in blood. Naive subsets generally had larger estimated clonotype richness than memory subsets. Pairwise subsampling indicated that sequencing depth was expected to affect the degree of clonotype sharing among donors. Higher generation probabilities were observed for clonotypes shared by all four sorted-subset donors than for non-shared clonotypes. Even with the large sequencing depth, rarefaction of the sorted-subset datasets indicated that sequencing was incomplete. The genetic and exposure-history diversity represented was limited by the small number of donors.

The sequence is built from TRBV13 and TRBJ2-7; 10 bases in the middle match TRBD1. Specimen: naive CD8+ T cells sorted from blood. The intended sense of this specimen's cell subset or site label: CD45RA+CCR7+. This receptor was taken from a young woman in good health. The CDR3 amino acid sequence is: CASSLGTGARSEQYF. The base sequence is TGTGCCAGCAGCCTCGGGACAGGGGCGAGAAGCGAGCAGTACTTC. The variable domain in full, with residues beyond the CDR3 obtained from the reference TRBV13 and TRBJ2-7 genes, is AAGVIQSPRHLIKEKRETATLKCYPIPRHDTVYWYQQGPGQDPQFLISFYEKMQSDKGSIPDRFSAQQFSDYHSELNMSSLELGDSALYFCASSLGTGARSEQYFGPGTRLTVT.